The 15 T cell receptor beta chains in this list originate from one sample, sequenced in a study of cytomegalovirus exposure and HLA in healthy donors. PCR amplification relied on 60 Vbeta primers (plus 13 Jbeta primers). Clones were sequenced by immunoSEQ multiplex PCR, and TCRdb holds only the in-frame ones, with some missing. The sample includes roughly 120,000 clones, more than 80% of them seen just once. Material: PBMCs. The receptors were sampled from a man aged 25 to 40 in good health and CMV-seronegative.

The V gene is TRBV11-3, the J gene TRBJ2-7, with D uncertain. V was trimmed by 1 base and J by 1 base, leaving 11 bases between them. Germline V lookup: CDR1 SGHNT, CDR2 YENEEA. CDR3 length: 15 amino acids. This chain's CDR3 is CASSLATAYSYEQYF. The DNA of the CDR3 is TGTGCCAGCAGCTTAGCTACAGCCTATTCCTACGAGCAGTACTTC.

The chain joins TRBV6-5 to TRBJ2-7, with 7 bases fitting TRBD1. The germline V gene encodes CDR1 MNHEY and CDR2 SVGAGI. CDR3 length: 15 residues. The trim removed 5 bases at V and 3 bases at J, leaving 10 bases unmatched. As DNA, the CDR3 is TGTGCCAGCAGTCATAGGGGGCGCGAGAACTACGAGCAGTACTTC. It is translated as CASSHRGRENYEQYF.

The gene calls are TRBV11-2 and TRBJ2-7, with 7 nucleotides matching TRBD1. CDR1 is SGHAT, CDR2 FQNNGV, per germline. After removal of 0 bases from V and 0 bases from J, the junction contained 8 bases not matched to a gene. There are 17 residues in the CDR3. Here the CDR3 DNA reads TGTGCCAGCAGCTTAGATGCCGGGACAGATATCTCCTACGAGCAGTACTTC. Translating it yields CASSLDAGTDISYEQYF. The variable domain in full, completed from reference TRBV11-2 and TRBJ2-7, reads EAGVAQSPRYKIIEKRQSVAFWCNPISGHATLYWYQQILGQGPKLLIQFQNNGVVDDSQLPKDRFSAERLKGVDSTLKIQPAKLEDSAVYLCASSLDAGTDISYEQYFGPGTRLTVT.

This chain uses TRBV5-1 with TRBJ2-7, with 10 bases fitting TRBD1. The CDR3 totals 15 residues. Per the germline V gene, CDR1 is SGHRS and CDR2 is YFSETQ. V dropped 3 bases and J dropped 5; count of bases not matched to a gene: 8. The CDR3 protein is CASSSIPGQGNEQYF. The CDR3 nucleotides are TGCGCCAGCAGCTCAATACCGGGACAGGGGAACGAGCAGTACTTC. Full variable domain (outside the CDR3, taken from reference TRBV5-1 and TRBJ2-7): KAGVTQTPRYLIKTRGQQVTLSCSPISGHRSVSWYQQTPGQGLQFLFEYFSETQRNKGNFPGRFSGRQFSNSRSEMNVSTLELGDSALYLCASSSIPGQGNEQYFGPGTRLTVT.

In DNA, the CDR3 is TGCGCCAGCAGCTCCCTAGTACAGGGACTAGCGGACGTATACGAGCAGTACTTC. Translation gives CASSSLVQGLADVYEQYF. The V gene is TRBV5-1, the J gene TRBJ2-7; TRBD2 matches 11 bases. The germline V gene has CDR1 SGHRS and CDR2 YFSETQ. The CDR3 is made up of 18 amino acids. V lost 3 bases, J lost 4 bases, and 15 bases stayed unmatched.

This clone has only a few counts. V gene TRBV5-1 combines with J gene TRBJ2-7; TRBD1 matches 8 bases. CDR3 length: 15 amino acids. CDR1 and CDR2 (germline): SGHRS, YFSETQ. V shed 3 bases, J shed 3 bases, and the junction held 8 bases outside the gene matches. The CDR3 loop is CASSSRDRQNYEQYF. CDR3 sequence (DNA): TGCGCCAGCAGCTCCCGGGACAGGCAGAACTACGAGCAGTACTTC.

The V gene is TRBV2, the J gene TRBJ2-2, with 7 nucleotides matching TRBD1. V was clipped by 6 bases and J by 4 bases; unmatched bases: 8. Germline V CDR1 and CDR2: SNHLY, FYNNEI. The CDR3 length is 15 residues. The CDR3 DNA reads TGTGCCAGCAGGGCAGGGGGTACGGGCACCGGGGAGCTGTTTTTT. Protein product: CASRAGGTGTGELFF.

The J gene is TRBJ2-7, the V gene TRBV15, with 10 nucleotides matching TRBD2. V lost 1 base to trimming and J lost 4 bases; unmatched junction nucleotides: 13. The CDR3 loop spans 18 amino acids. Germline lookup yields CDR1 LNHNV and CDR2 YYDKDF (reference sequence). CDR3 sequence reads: CATSRVIGSSGSLYEQYF. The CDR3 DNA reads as TGTGCCACCAGCAGAGTGATAGGTTCTAGCGGGAGTCTATACGAGCAGTACTTC.

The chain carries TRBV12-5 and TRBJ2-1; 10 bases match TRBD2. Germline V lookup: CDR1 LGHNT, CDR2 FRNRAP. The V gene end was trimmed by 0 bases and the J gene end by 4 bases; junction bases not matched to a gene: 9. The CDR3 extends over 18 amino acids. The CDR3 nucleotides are TGTGCTAGTGGTTTGGTACCGTCTAGCGGGAGAATGTACAATGAGCAGTTCTTC. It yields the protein CASGLVPSSGRMYNEQFF.

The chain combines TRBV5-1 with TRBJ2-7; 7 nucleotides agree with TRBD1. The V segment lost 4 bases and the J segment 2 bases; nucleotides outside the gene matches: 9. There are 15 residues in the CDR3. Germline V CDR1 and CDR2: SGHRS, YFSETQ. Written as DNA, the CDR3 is TGCGCCAGCAGCGAAACGACAGGGATGGCCTACGAGCAGTACTTC. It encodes CASSETTGMAYEQYF.

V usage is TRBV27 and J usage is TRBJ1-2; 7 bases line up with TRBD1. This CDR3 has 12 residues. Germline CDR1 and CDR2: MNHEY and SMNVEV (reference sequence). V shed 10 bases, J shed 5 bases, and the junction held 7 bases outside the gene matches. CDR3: CATPRDRYGYTF. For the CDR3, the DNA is TGTGCCACCCCCCGGGACAGATATGGCTACACCTTC.

The CDR3 DNA reads TGCAGCGTAGAAAAGGGACAGTCCTACAATGAGCAGTTCTTC. This sequence encodes CSVEKGQSYNEQFF. The V gene is TRBV29-1, the J gene TRBJ2-1, with 7 bases identical to TRBD1. CDR1 is SQVTM, CDR2 ANQGSEA, per germline. J lost 1 base, V lost 6 bases, and 6 bases had no gene match. This CDR3 has 14 amino acids.

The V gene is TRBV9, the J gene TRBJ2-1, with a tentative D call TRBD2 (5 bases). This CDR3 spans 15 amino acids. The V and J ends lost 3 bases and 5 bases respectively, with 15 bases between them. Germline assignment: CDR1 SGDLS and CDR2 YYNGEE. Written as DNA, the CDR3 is TGTGCCAGCAGCGATCCACGCTCCGGGGACAATGAGCAGTTCTTC. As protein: CASSDPRSGDNEQFF.

The CDR3 is CASSFDGGTGANVLTF. The CDR3 bases are TGTGCCAGCAGCTTCGACGGGGGTACTGGGGCCAACGTCCTGACTTTC. The chain carries TRBV5-6 and TRBJ2-6; tentatively, D is TRBD2 (6 bases). Between the trimmed V and J ends, which lost 2 bases and 2 bases, there was a span of 11 bases. CDR1 is SGHDT and CDR2 is YYEEEE in the germline V gene. The length of the CDR3 is 16 residues.

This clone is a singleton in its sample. The CDR3 sequence is CASSIIGTGGNIQYF. The DNA for the CDR3 is TGTGCCAGTAGTATTATCGGGACAGGAGGAAACATTCAGTACTTC. The chain is built from TRBV19 and TRBJ2-4, with 8 bases fitting TRBD1. Losses at the gene ends were 3 bases for V and 6 bases for J; bases not matched to a gene: 7. This CDR3 comprises 15 residues. The germline gives CDR1 LNHDA, CDR2 SQIVND (reference sequence).